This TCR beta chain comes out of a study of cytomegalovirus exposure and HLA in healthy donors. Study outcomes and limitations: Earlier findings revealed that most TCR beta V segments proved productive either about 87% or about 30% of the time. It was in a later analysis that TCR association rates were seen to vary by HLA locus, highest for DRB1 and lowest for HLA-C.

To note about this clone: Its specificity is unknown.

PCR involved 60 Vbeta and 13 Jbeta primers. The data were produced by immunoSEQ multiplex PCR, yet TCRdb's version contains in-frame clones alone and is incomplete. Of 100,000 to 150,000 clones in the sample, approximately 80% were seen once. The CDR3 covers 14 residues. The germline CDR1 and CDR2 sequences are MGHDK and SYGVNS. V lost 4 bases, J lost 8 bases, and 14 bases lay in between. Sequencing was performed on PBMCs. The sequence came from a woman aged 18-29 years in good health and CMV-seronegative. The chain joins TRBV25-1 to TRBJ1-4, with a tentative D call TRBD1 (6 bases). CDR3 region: CASSVEQGTEKLFF. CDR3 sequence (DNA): TGTGCCAGCAGTGTAGAACAGGGTACGGAAAAACTGTTTTTT.